The clone carrying this TCR beta chain was counted at least ten times. Its antigen is as yet unknown. Lactation, pregnancy, other autoimmune disease or uncontrolled infection excluded patients. V gave up 1 base and J gave up 4 bases, with 25 bases separating them. Germline V CDR1 and CDR2: MDHEN, SYDVKM. This CDR3 comprises 19 residues. This entry comes from a study of T cells in Graves' hyperthyroidism and ophthalmopathy. Study-wide points: Using 13 V-J features, a model discriminated ophthalmopathy from stable hyperthyroidism.

Amplified TCR beta CDR3 regions derived from RNA transcripts. HTBI primers were employed in a first-round RT-PCR of the TCR CDR3. TCRdb re-called the multiplex PCR reads through MiXCR, storing one row per CDR3 protein. This sample has a few hundred thousand distinct CDR3 sequences, with 20% to 25% found just once. The specimen sequenced was blood. The rearrangement uses TRBV28 and TRBJ1-2, with D maybe TRBD1 (5 bases). The clonotype was recovered from a woman in her fifties or sixties with Graves' hyperthyroidism. CDR3 DNA: TGTGCCAGCAGTTTATATATGGGAGATGGAGTAGGGACCGTCTATGGCTACACCTTC. Translating it yields CASSLYMGDGVGTVYGYTF.